Below are 25 T cell receptor beta chains sequenced from a single sample in a study of identical twins. In TCRdb, the 5' RACE reads were re-called with MiXCR into one record per CDR3 protein. The sample carries 1.5 million to 2 million distinct CDR3 sequences, less than 40% recorded once. Sequencing was done on a sample of cord blood. These receptor sequences come from a newborn girl in good health.

This chain connects TRBV10-3 to TRBJ2-5, with 11 bases fitting TRBD2. Germline V gene data show CDR1 as ENHRY and CDR2 as SYGVKD. CDR3 size: 15 residues. Trimming removed 6 bases from V and 4 bases from J; junction bases left unmatched: 7. The CDR3 loop is CAIRTSGVGGETQYF. CDR3 DNA: TGTGCCATCAGGACTAGCGGGGTAGGAGGAGAGACCCAGTACTTC.

A few counts support this clonotype. The chain carries TRBV6-1 and TRBJ1-2; D is unresolved. Germline loops: CDR1 MNHNS, CDR2 SASEGT. CDR3 length equals 13 residues. The CDR3 nucleotides read TGTGCATCCGACCCGGGTTCCCGTTATGGCTACACCTTC. Its translation is CASDPGSRYGYTF.

On this clonotype: This may arise from a read error, as a much more abundant clone is one base away. This sequence joins TRBV4-2 and TRBJ2-4, with a weak D call TRBD2 (6 bases). CDR1 and CDR2 (germline): LGHNA, YNFKEQ. The CDR3 has 16 residues. The CDR3 spells CANSQAAGGVSNEQYF. The CDR3 DNA reads as TGTGCCAACAGCCAAGCCGCCGGCGGGGTTTCGAATGAGCAGTACTTC.

Ten or more counts support this clonotype. The CDR3 region is CASRTMNTEAFF. In DNA form, the CDR3 reads TGTGCCAGCAGGACAATGAACACTGAAGCTTTCTTT. This chain links TRBV6-2 or TRBV6-3 with TRBJ1-1, with D unresolved. Germline V lookup: CDR1 MNHEY, CDR2 SVGEGT. The CDR3 contains 12 residues. The V gene lost 6 bases and the J gene lost 0 bases, with 5 bases spanning the gap.

The table lists this clonotype with many counts. The chain joins TRBV5-1 to TRBJ2-7, with 8 bases identical to TRBD2. The germline CDR1 and CDR2 sequences are SGHRS and YFSETQ. V dropped 4 bases and J dropped 4; count of bases not matched to a gene: 13. CDR3 length: 16 residues. CDR3 sequence reads: CASSLPRTSFGYEQYF. As DNA, the CDR3 is TGCGCCAGCAGCCTGCCAAGGACTAGCTTCGGGTACGAGCAGTACTTC.

V and J are TRBV15 and TRBJ2-7; possible D gene TRBD1, 5 bases. The V end was cut by 0 bases, the J end by 5 bases, with 14 bases between. The CDR3 consists of 15 residues. Germline CDR1 LNHNV, CDR2 YYDKDF (reference sequence). DNA for the CDR3: TGTGCCACCAGCAGAGATCAGGTCAGGGAAGACGAGCAGTACTTC. Translating it yields CATSRDQVREDEQYF.

The chain links TRBV6-1 to TRBJ1-5; the D gene is possibly TRBD1 (6 bases). In germline, CDR1 is MNHNS, CDR2 SASEGT. V shed 5 bases and J shed 2 bases, with 16 bases lying between them. The CDR3 sequence is 16 residues long. The chain's CDR3 is CASSRDMGSGNQPQHF. The CDR3 region has the DNA TGTGCCAGCAGTCGGGACATGGGGTCGGGCAATCAGCCCCAGCATTTT.

The chain joins TRBV25-1 to TRBJ2-1; TRBD2 might be the D (5 bases). Trimming shortened V by 9 bases and J by 0 bases, and 12 bases separated the two germline ends. This CDR3 is built from 14 residues. CDR1 MGHDK and CDR2 SYGVNS come from the germline V gene. For the CDR3, the DNA is TGTGCCAGTGTTAGCGCCTACTCCTACAATGAGCAGTTCTTC. Protein product: CASVSAYSYNEQFF.

This clonotype has a handful of counts. This chain connects TRBV10-3 to TRBJ2-1, with TRBD2 matching over 11 bases. The CDR3 contains 16 residues. Per germline, CDR1 ENHRY and CDR2 SYGVKD. J lost 4 bases, V lost 8 bases, and 10 bases had no gene match. The CDR3 is CAISNSGGAPYNEQFF. In DNA form, the CDR3 reads TGTGCCATCTCAAATAGCGGGGGGGCCCCTTACAATGAGCAGTTCTTC.

The rearrangement joins TRBV4-1 to TRBJ1-5; 11 bases are shared with TRBD1. With 2 bases clipped from V and 5 bases from J, the junction kept 2 bases outside the gene matches. Germline V gene lookup returns CDR1 MGHRA and CDR2 YSYEKL. This CDR3 spans 15 amino acids. Here the CDR3 DNA reads TGCGCCAGCAGCCAAAAGGACAGGGGGCATCAGCCCCAGCATTTT. It encodes CASSQKDRGHQPQHF.

The chain carries TRBV20-1 and TRBJ1-4; D is perhaps TRBD1 (6 bases). The CDR3 is 13 residues long. V was trimmed by 3 bases and J by 4 bases, leaving 9 bases between them. Germline V gene lookup returns CDR1 DFQATT and CDR2 SNEGSKA (reference sequence). The CDR3: CSASGGRNEKLFF. CDR3 coding DNA: TGCAGTGCTAGCGGGGGGCGTAATGAAAAACTGTTTTTT.

This clonotype has at least ten counts. V is TRBV28 and J is TRBJ2-4, with 7 bases aligning to TRBD1. The length of the CDR3 is 16 residues. The germline CDR1 and CDR2 sequences are MDHEN and SYDVKM. Trimming at V came to 5 bases and at J to 0 bases, leaving 7 bases not matched to a gene. DNA of the CDR3: TGTGCCAGCAGTAGGACAGGTCCCCTAGCCAAAAACATTCAGTACTTC. Protein sequence: CASSRTGPLAKNIQYF.

This clonotype was observed a handful of times. This chain connects TRBV11-1 to TRBJ1-5; D not certain. This CDR3 has 11 residues. The germline gives CDR1 SGHAT, CDR2 FQDESV (reference sequence). Trimming pared 5 bases from V and 10 bases from J, leaving 9 bases between. The CDR3 bases are TGTGCCAGCAGCCCTCGCCGACCCCAGCATTTT. Translating gives CASSPRRPQHF. Based on the CDR3 plus reference TRBV11-1 and TRBJ1-5, the full variable domain is EAEVAQSPRYKITEKSQAVAFWCDPISGHATLYWYRQILGQGPELLVQFQDESVVDDSQLPKDRFSAERLKGVDSTLKIQPAELGDSAMYLCASSPRRPQHFGDGTRLSIL.

The CDR3 loop is CASSLGGRLTEDEQYF. The CDR3 DNA sequence: TGTGCCAGCAGCTTGGGCGGACGGCTCACGGAGGACGAGCAGTACTTC. The rearrangement links TRBV12-3 or TRBV12-4 to TRBJ2-7, with D perhaps TRBD2 (5 bases). Trimming left V 6 bases short and J 5 bases short, with 23 bases between. This CDR3 is built from 16 residues.

The V gene is TRBV6-5, the J gene TRBJ1-4, with a possible D match to TRBD1 (6 bases). Germline CDR1 MNHEY, CDR2 SVGAGI. Trimming took 0 bases from V and 4 from J, leaving 18 bases between them. The CDR3 spans 18 residues. CDR3 loop: CASSYSTRTVRDNEKLFF. The CDR3 DNA follows: TGTGCCAGCAGTTACTCCACCCGGACAGTCCGTGATAATGAAAAACTGTTTTTT.

This clonotype has a handful of counts. The gene calls are TRBV15 and TRBJ2-7, with D perhaps matching TRBD1 (5 bases). Germline V CDR1 and CDR2: LNHNV, YYDKDF (reference sequence). The CDR3 has 15 amino acids. Trimming took 0 bases from V and 6 from J, leaving 15 bases between them. This chain's CDR3 is CATSRDPRDWSEQYF. The CDR3 DNA reads as TGTGCCACCAGCAGAGATCCCAGGGATTGGAGCGAGCAGTACTTC.

The chain recombines TRBV5-1 with TRBJ2-2; TRBD2 aligns across 14 bases. Germline V gene data show CDR1 as SGHRS and CDR2 as YFSETQ. This CDR3 has 17 amino acids. V was pared by 4 bases and J by 7 bases, with 9 bases of the junction left unmatched. In nucleotides, the CDR3 is TGCGCCAGCAGCCTTAGGACTAGCGGGAGGAGGAACGGGGAGCTGTTTTTT. It encodes CASSLRTSGRRNGELFF.

This chain joins TRBV2 and TRBJ2-7; 10 bases match TRBD2. The CDR3 runs 12 residues. Germline CDR1 is SNHLY and CDR2 is FYNNEI. After removal of 10 bases from V and 3 bases from J, the junction contained 3 bases not matched to a gene. DNA for the CDR3: TGTGCCACCACTAGCGGGAACTACGAGCAGTACTTC. Its translation: CATTSGNYEQYF.

The chain recombines TRBV4-2 with TRBJ1-1; a weak D match, TRBD1 (6 bases). The CDR3 contains 14 residues. Trimming removed 2 bases from V and 5 bases from J, with 12 bases in between. The V gene's germline CDR1 is LGHNA and CDR2 YNFKEQ. This CDR3 is CASSQPGGATEAFF. For the CDR3, the DNA is TGTGCCAGCAGCCAACCGGGGGGCGCTACTGAAGCTTTCTTT.

The V and J genes are TRBV2 and TRBJ1-4; TRBD1 matches 11 bases. CDR3 length: 18 amino acids. Losses at the gene ends were 6 bases for V and 2 bases for J; bases not matched to a gene: 11. Looked up from germline, CDR1 is SNHLY and CDR2 is FYNNEI. CDR3 nucleotides: TGTGCCAGCAGATTACCGGGACAGGGGGATGAGACTAATGAAAAACTGTTTTTT. Its protein product is CASRLPGQGDETNEKLFF. The full variable domain, with the rest looked up from reference TRBV2 and TRBJ1-4, is EPEVTQTPSHQVTQMGQEVILRCVPISNHLYFYWYRQILGQKVEFLVSFYNNEISEKSEIFDDQFSVERPDGSNFTLKIRSTKLEDSAMYFCASRLPGQGDETNEKLFFGSGTQLSVL.

This clonotype has more than one count but fewer than ten. The genes are TRBV20-1 and TRBJ2-3; 9 bases agree with TRBD2. This CDR3 comprises 16 residues. After removal of 6 bases from V and 2 bases from J, the junction contained 12 bases not matched to a gene. Germline CDR1 and CDR2: DFQATT and SNEGSKA (reference sequence). Here the CDR3 DNA reads TGCAGTGCGTCAGAGGGCGGGAGGGCCGACACAGATACGCAGTATTTT. Translating it yields CSASEGGRADTDTQYF.

This chain uses TRBV20-1 with TRBJ2-1; D remains unclear. Germline V CDR1 and CDR2: DFQATT, SNEGSKA (reference sequence). V was shortened by 3 bases and J by 9 bases, with 6 bases between the two germline ends. This CDR3 has 10 amino acids. CDR3 bases: TGCAGTGCTAGTCGACTTGAGCAGTTCTTC. This gives the protein CSASRLEQFF.

The V and J genes are TRBV4-1 and TRBJ2-1; 10 nucleotides match TRBD2. Germline V lookup: CDR1 MGHRA, CDR2 YSYEKL. The CDR3 is 17 amino acids. V dropped 0 bases and J dropped 9; count of bases not matched to a gene: 11. This CDR3 is CASSQEFLAGARSEQFF. For the CDR3, the DNA is TGCGCCAGCAGCCAAGAATTCCTAGCGGGAGCAAGGAGTGAGCAGTTCTTC.

The chain recombines TRBV5-5 with TRBJ1-5; D not certain. CDR1 SGHKS and CDR2 YYEKEE come from the germline V gene (reference sequence). V was trimmed by 1 base and J by 6 bases, leaving 8 bases between them. The CDR3 totals 13 residues. CDR3 DNA: TGTGCCAGCAGCTTGTATGGGCGTCAGCCCCAGCATTTT. Its protein product is CASSLYGRQPQHF.

This clonotype was detected many times. The V call is TRBV20-1, the J call TRBJ2-3; D gene unclear. Germline CDR1 and CDR2: DFQATT and SNEGSKA (reference sequence). The CDR3 length is 13 residues. The V end was cut by 3 bases, the J end by 3 bases, with 10 bases between. The CDR3 nucleotides are TGCAGTGCTAGTACTTCTGATACAGATACGCAGTATTTT. Amino acid sequence: CSASTSDTDTQYF.